This T cell receptor beta chain was obtained from a study of T cells in women clearing cervical HPV infection. Here immunoSEQ multiplex PCR was the method, and the copy in TCRdb shows in-frame clones only, minus some. Seen in this sample are fewer than 30,000 clones; the ten most common clones hold 17%. About this clone: At one end the junction does not follow the germline gene, possibly because of a read error. With the read ending 3 residues before the CDR3 end, the germline J gene is used to fill in that end. This sample also contains other DNA sequences that code for the same CDR3.

Germline-derived CDR1 and CDR2 are LNHDA and SQIVND (reference sequence). The CDR3 consists of 16 residues. Sequences were obtained from blood buffy coat. This TCR came from a woman aged 18-69 years with a cervical HPV16 infection that either progressed to CIN3+ or cleared (not recorded which). The chain combines TRBV19 with TRBJ1-3; 9 nucleotides line up with TRBD1. The covered CDR3 bases are TGTGCCAGTAGTATCGTCGGACAGGGGCCTGGAAACACT. As protein: CASSIVGQGPGNT. The CDR3 reads in full as CASSIVGQGPGNTIYF.